The clone carrying this T cell receptor beta chain was seen only a few times. Its antigen is undetermined. The PCR ran on 60 Vbeta and 13 Jbeta primers. Repertoires were generated with immunoSEQ multiplex PCR, while TCRdb's copy carries only in-frame clones and drops some. The sample holds 150,000 or so clones; roughly 68% are singletons and the top ten take about 9.4%. This sample is drawn from a study of cytomegalovirus exposure and HLA in healthy donors. Study-wide findings and caveats: The authors enumerated around 150 TCR beta chains as linked to cytomegalovirus.

The sequenced sample consisted of PBMCs. This clonotype was sampled from a man aged 25 to 40 in good health and CMV-seropositive.

For the CDR3, the DNA is TGTGCCAGCGGGCCCGTTTTGGACTATGGCTACACCTTC. It translates to CASGPVLDYGYTF. The chain uses TRBV2 and TRBJ1-2; D is uncertain. Germline CDR1 SNHLY, CDR2 FYNNEI. Trimming left V 8 bases short and J 3 bases short, with 13 bases between. This CDR3 spans 13 amino acids. Combining the CDR3 with reference TRBV2 and TRBJ1-2 gives the whole variable domain EPEVTQTPSHQVTQMGQEVILRCVPISNHLYFYWYRQILGQKVEFLVSFYNNEISEKSEIFDDQFSVERPDGSNFTLKIRSTKLEDSAMYFCASGPVLDYGYTFGSGTRLTVV.